This entry lists 27 T cell receptor beta chains sequenced from one sample in a study of response to subunit inactivated influenza vaccine. One entry per CDR3 protein results from TCRdb running MiXCR on the RT-PCR reads. The sample contains some 500,000 distinct CDR3 sequences, about 25% of which appear only once. Specimen: CD4+ T cells sorted from PBMCs, collected about 5 days after vaccination. These receptors were obtained from a middle-aged man who received an inactivated influenza vaccine.

V and J are TRBV24-1 and TRBJ2-1, with TRBD2 identical over 11 bases. Germline CDR1 KGHDR, CDR2 SFDVKD. V lost 4 bases and J lost 4; bases outside the gene matches: 11. The CDR3 loop spans 18 amino acids. CDR3 amino acids: CATSDHSGRAGFYNEQFF. The CDR3 nucleotides read TGTGCCACCAGTGACCATAGCGGGAGGGCCGGTTTTTACAATGAGCAGTTCTTC.

The chain uses TRBV20-1 and TRBJ2-7; 8 bases agree with TRBD1. V trimming: 2 bases; J trimming: 5 bases; junction bases outside the gene matches: 8. In germline, CDR1 is DFQATT, CDR2 SNEGSKA (reference sequence). This CDR3 has 14 residues. The CDR3 is CSARLLRTGNEQYF. DNA for the CDR3: TGCAGTGCTAGATTGCTCCGGACAGGGAACGAGCAGTACTTC.

Only a few counts were recorded for this clonotype. J is TRBJ2-1 and V is TRBV6-2 or TRBV6-3, with D possibly matching TRBD1 (6 bases). Per the germline V gene, CDR1 is MNHEY and CDR2 is SVGEGT. The CDR3 is made up of 16 amino acids. V was pared by 6 bases and J by 0 bases, with 15 bases between. CDR3 sequence reads: CASRLSTGSSYNEQFF. CDR3 coding DNA: TGTGCCAGCAGACTATCGACAGGTAGCTCCTACAATGAGCAGTTCTTC.

The gene calls are TRBV5-1 and TRBJ2-3; D call uncertain. The CDR3 extends over 15 amino acids. The germline V and J ends were trimmed by 1 base and 0 bases, with 9 bases remaining between them. Germline V gene lookup returns CDR1 SGHRS and CDR2 YFSETQ. CDR3 DNA: TGCGCCAGCAGCTTGAGGATTATGAGCACAGATACGCAGTATTTT. Protein product: CASSLRIMSTDTQYF.

This clonotype was counted only a few times. This chain connects TRBV10-3 to TRBJ1-2; D is unclear. Germline-derived CDR1 and CDR2 are ENHRY and SYGVKD. The CDR3 contains 16 residues. Trimming pared 0 bases from V and 5 bases from J, leaving 16 bases between. The CDR3 DNA reads TGTGCCATCAGTGAGTCGACGGGAAGACAATCTTATGGCTACACCTTC. Protein product: CAISESTGRQSYGYTF.

The chain combines TRBV20-1 with TRBJ2-7, with 8 bases identical to TRBD2. This CDR3 is built from 12 residues. Germline-derived CDR1 and CDR2 are DFQATT and SNEGSKA (reference sequence). V lost 6 bases and J lost 4; bases outside the gene matches: 5. The DNA of the CDR3 is TGCAGTGCGGCGGGAGGTCAATACGAGCAGTACTTC. Translation: CSAAGGQYEQYF.

This rearrangement joins TRBV12-3 or TRBV12-4 to TRBJ1-1; tentative D call: TRBD1 (5 bases). Trimming cost V 7 bases and J 8 bases, with 14 bases left between them. The CDR3 has 12 amino acids. The CDR3: CASTLGTPEAFF. The CDR3 nucleotides are TGTGCCAGCACCCTCGGGACTCCCGAAGCTTTCTTT.

In its sample, this clonotype was seen a few times. This chain joins TRBV5-1 and TRBJ1-1, with D perhaps matching TRBD1 (5 bases). Trimming left V 4 bases short and J 4 bases short, with 14 bases between. Germline V lookup: CDR1 SGHRS, CDR2 YFSETQ. CDR3 length equals 14 residues. Here the CDR3 DNA reads TGCGCCAGCAGCGGCGTTCAGGGTCGCACTGAAGCTTTCTTT. This codes for CASSGVQGRTEAFF.

The chain combines TRBV12-3 or TRBV12-4 with TRBJ2-2; D possibly corresponds to TRBD1 (6 bases). V was clipped by 8 bases and J by 6 bases, with 10 bases between them. The CDR3 loop spans 12 amino acids. CDR3 sequence (DNA): TGTGCCAGCTCTCGACAGGCCGGGGAGCTGTTTTTT. It encodes CASSRQAGELFF.

A few counts support this clonotype. The rearrangement uses TRBV20-1 and TRBJ1-1, with D maybe TRBD1 (5 bases). The CDR3 is made up of 12 amino acids. Trimming took off 7 bases at V and 4 bases at J, with 13 bases between the two ends. CDR1 and CDR2 (germline): DFQATT, SNEGSKA (reference sequence). In DNA, the CDR3 is TGCAGTGTGTCGGAAAGGGGCACTGAAGCTTTCTTT. It encodes CSVSERGTEAFF.

The chain carries TRBV20-1 and TRBJ2-3; TRBD2 might be the D (6 bases). CDR1 and CDR2 from the germline V gene are DFQATT and SNEGSKA (reference sequence). The CDR3 consists of 13 residues. Trimming cost V 5 bases and J 5 bases, with 14 bases left between them. CDR3 in DNA: TGCAGTGCTCCGACTAGGCAAGGAGATACGCAGTATTTT. As protein: CSAPTRQGDTQYF.

This clonotype appeared many times. This chain links TRBV6-1 with TRBJ2-7; a weak D match, TRBD1 (6 bases). This CDR3 is built from 14 residues. Germline CDR1 is MNHNS and CDR2 is SASEGT. V lost 6 bases, J lost 3 bases, and 15 bases lay in between. The CDR3 DNA follows: TGTGCCAGCAGCACCCAACAGGGTATCTACGAGCAGTACTTC. It is translated as CASSTQQGIYEQYF.

The V gene is TRBV11-2, the J gene TRBJ2-5, with D perhaps TRBD1 (6 bases). Trimming pared 5 bases from V and 6 bases from J, leaving 16 bases between. Germline lookup yields CDR1 SGHAT and CDR2 FQNNGV. The CDR3 is 14 amino acids. CDR3 in amino acids: CASSTGTGRKTQYF. The CDR3 coding sequence is TGTGCCAGCAGCACAGGGACGGGAAGAAAGACCCAGTACTTC.

This clonotype was observed a handful of times. J is TRBJ2-3 and V is TRBV10-1; D is unclear. Trimming left V 4 bases short and J 2 bases short, with 19 bases between. The CDR3 has 17 amino acids. The germline CDR1 and CDR2 sequences are WNHNN and SYGVQD (reference sequence). The CDR3 loop reads CASSVRPTASPTDTQYF. The CDR3 region has the DNA TGCGCCAGCAGTGTTAGACCTACGGCATCCCCCACAGATACGCAGTATTTT.

This clonotype has a handful of counts. The genes are TRBV3-1 and TRBJ1-2, with 7 bases that match TRBD1. From germline, CDR1 is LGHDT and CDR2 YNNKEL (reference sequence). Trimming took 4 bases from V and 5 from J; bases not matched to a gene: 4. There are 13 residues in the CDR3. CDR3 in DNA: TGTGCCAGCAGCCCGACAGGGATGTATGGCTACACCTTC. Translation: CASSPTGMYGYTF.

The gene calls are TRBV11-2 and TRBJ1-1; D is ambiguous. The CDR3 loop spans 13 amino acids. V was shortened by 2 bases and J by 6 bases, with 10 bases between the two germline ends. Germline V gene lookup returns CDR1 SGHAT and CDR2 FQNNGV. The CDR3 is CASSLKVEAEAFF. Here the CDR3 DNA reads TGTGCCAGCAGCTTAAAGGTGGAAGCTGAAGCTTTCTTT.

The chain employs TRBV6-2 or TRBV6-3 and TRBJ2-7; no clear D. The CDR3 is 12 residues long. Germline loops: CDR1 MNHEY, CDR2 SVGEGT. V was shortened by 4 bases and J by 7 bases, with 11 bases between the two germline ends. CDR3 bases: TGTGCCAGCAGTTCGTATATTTCGGAGCAGTACTTC. It encodes CASSSYISEQYF.

This clonotype appeared many times. The V gene is TRBV12-3 or TRBV12-4, the J gene TRBJ2-7; D not certain. With 6 bases removed from V and 0 bases from J, the gap between germline ends came to 3 bases. This CDR3 spans 11 amino acids. The CDR3 DNA is TGTGCCAGCAGCTACTCCTACGAGCAGTACTTC. It codes for CASSYSYEQYF.

This chain joins TRBV6-2 or TRBV6-3 and TRBJ1-6; D is uncertain. CDR3 length: 13 residues. Germline V gene lookup returns CDR1 MNHEY and CDR2 SVGEGT. The V end lost 3 bases, the J end lost 7 bases, and 7 bases lay between the germline ends. The DNA for the CDR3 is TGTGCCAGCAGTTATGGACCCAATTCACCCCTCCACTTT. Encoded protein: CASSYGPNSPLHF.

This clonotype occurred many times. Compared with germline, one end of the junction differs, possibly owing to a read error. The V call is TRBV5-1, the J call TRBJ2-7; TRBD2 matches at 10 bases. The germline V gene has CDR1 SGHRS and CDR2 YFSETQ. The CDR3 has 15 amino acids. CDR3: CASSLASGGTYEQYF. CDR3 in DNA: TGTGCCAGCAGCTTGGCTAGCGGGGGAACCTACGAGCAGTACTTC.

The V and J genes are TRBV3-1 and TRBJ2-7; 11 bases line up with TRBD2. This CDR3 is built from 15 residues. Trimming took 0 bases from V and 3 from J; bases not matched to a gene: 1. Germline V lookup: CDR1 LGHDT, CDR2 YNNKEL (reference sequence). The chain's CDR3 is CASSQDGLAGYEQYF. CDR3 coding DNA: TGTGCCAGCAGCCAAGACGGACTAGCGGGCTACGAGCAGTACTTC.

This clonotype was detected a few times. The chain is built from TRBV14 and TRBJ2-1; D ambiguous. CDR1 is SGHDN and CDR2 is FVKESK in the germline V gene. The CDR3 loop spans 15 amino acids. V was shortened by 2 bases and J by 0 bases, with 8 bases between the two germline ends. CDR3 loop: CASSQLIGSYNEQFF. Here the CDR3 DNA reads TGTGCCAGCAGCCAACTGATCGGCTCCTACAATGAGCAGTTCTTC.

V is TRBV29-1 and J is TRBJ1-4, with a possible D match to TRBD1 (5 bases). V was cut by 4 bases and J by 7 bases, with 13 bases left in between. Germline CDR1 is SQVTM and CDR2 is ANQGSEA. The CDR3 extends over 13 amino acids. CDR3 amino acids: CSVVWGGSEKLFF. The CDR3 DNA reads TGCAGCGTTGTATGGGGGGGAAGTGAAAAACTGTTTTTT.

This clonotype was recorded a few times. The chain is built from TRBV5-1 and TRBJ2-1; D perhaps matches TRBD1 (6 bases). Germline V gene data show CDR1 as SGHRS and CDR2 as YFSETQ. Trimming pared 0 bases from V and 2 bases from J, leaving 15 bases between. The CDR3 has 17 residues. CDR3 sequence reads: CASSLGPRTATYNEQFF. The CDR3 bases are TGCGCCAGCAGCTTGGGTCCCCGGACAGCGACCTACAATGAGCAGTTCTTC.

The V call is TRBV4-2, the J call TRBJ2-1; no reliable D call. Per the germline V gene, CDR1 is LGHNA and CDR2 is YNFKEQ. V lost 0 bases, J lost 3 bases, and 6 bases lay in between. The CDR3 consists of 14 residues. CDR3 DNA sequence: TGTGCCAGCAGCCAAGATCGGTACTACAATGAGCAGTTCTTC. As protein: CASSQDRYYNEQFF.

The gene calls are TRBV5-1 and TRBJ1-4, with 9 bases matching TRBD1. After removal of 1 base from V and 4 bases from J, the junction contained 14 bases not matched to a gene. CDR1 and CDR2 from the germline V gene are SGHRS and YFSETQ. The CDR3 contains 19 residues. The CDR3 nucleotides are TGCGCCAGCAGCTTGTTAGCCCGGGACAGGGATCCTCTTAATGAAAAACTGTTTTTT. Its protein is CASSLLARDRDPLNEKLFF.

There are a few counts of this clonotype. The rearrangement uses TRBV4-3 and TRBJ2-1; TRBD2 is a possible D gene (6 bases). The ends were cut back, 1 base at V and 1 base at J, with 17 bases in the middle. The germline CDR1 and CDR2 sequences are LGHNA and YSLEER. This CDR3 spans 18 amino acids. The CDR3 loop is CASSQGPRAGLSYNEQFF. Written as DNA, the CDR3 is TGCGCCAGCAGCCAAGGGCCGAGGGCGGGATTGTCCTACAATGAGCAGTTCTTC.